This paragraph covers one T cell receptor (beta chain) sequence. Its antigen is not yet known. There are no base qualities to consult, and no much larger clone falls within one base. The data were taken from a study of T cell repertoires in cytomegalovirus infection (dated 2019 in TCRdb). About the full investigation: Recently identified HLA-C-restricted CMV epitopes, whose presentation resists viral immunomodulation, were targeted by peptide stimulations together with well-studied HLA-B-restricted epitopes. Donor HLA type was relevant to the analysis, because carriage of CMV infection together with the matching HLA type was indicated by public TCR beta signatures.

Sequencing was carried out with an Illumina HiSeq 1500. TCRdb's own reprocessing of the public reads used fastp at Q25 and MiXCR and kept productive beta chains. For every CDR3 protein sequence, its rows merge into one entry that carries the most common genes and DNA. The sample table holds some 320,000 distinct CDR3 sequences, of which 25% to 30% were seen once. The top ten clonotypes cover roughly 20% of the sample. The sample's treatment or condition label is to be understood as: in vitro stimulation with specific CMV peptide epitopes to enrich CMV-specific T cells. Taken from the germline V gene, the CDR1 and CDR2 loops are ENHRY and SYGVKD. Clipping removes 3 bases from V and 7 bases from J, with 12 as the unmatched junction base count. The CDR3 runs 19 amino acids, cysteine and phenylalanine included. Only the CDR3 portion is preserved as DNA: 57 bases, with reading frame beginning at the first base.

Here is what the overall study found, with its caveats: In both this cohort and an independent roughly 350-donor cohort, the cumulative frequency of public TCR beta family members distinguished carriers of CMV infection plus the relevant HLA type. The ex vivo response was dominated by HLA-C-restricted CMV-specific TCR beta clonotypes, which also provided the single most frequent clonotype in two of eight donors.

The sample in question was cultured PBMCs, obtained from culture after CMV antigen stimulation. This TCR came from a human donor in good health (CMV status not recorded). Some clones in this sample may be carry-over from other donors' samples. The V and J genes are TRBV10-3 and TRBJ2-1; 16 nucleotides in the junction match TRBD2. The CDR3 here reads CAISDAGTSGGGGGNEQFF. Read as DNA, the sequence is TGTGCCATCAGTGATGCCGGGACTAGCGGGGGGGGGGGGGGGAATGAGCAGTTCTTC.